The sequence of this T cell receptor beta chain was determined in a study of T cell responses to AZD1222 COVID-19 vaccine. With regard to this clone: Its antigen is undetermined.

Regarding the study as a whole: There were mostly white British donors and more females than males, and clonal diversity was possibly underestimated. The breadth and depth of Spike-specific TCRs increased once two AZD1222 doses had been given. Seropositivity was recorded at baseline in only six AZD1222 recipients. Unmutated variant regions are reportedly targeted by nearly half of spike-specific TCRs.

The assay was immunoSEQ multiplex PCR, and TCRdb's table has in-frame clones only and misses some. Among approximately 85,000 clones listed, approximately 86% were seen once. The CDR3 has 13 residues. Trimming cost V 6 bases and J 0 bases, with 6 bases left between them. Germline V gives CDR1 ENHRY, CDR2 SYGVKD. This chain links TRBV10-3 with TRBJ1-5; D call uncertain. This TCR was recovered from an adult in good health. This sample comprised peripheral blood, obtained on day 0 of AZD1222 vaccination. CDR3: CAIREYSNQPQHF. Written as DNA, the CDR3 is TGTGCCATCAGGGAATATAGCAATCAGCCCCAGCATTTT.